The rows below give T cell receptor beta chains drawn from one sample of a study of T cell repertoires in cytomegalovirus infection. TCRdb re-called the reads with MiXCR, one entry per CDR3 protein. The sample shows 200,000 to 250,000 distinct CDR3 sequences, approximately 24% of them seen only once. Source material: CD8+ T cells from PBMCs. All receptors derive from a human donor in good health (CMV status not recorded). Some clones in this sample may be carry-over from other donors' samples. Each CDR3 is given with its conserved first and last residue. A D gene is named only where the DNA matches it firmly. For some rows the clone size is stated as once, few or many, or as a class when expanded; others skip it.

18	TRBV28	.	TRBJ2-7	TRBD1	TGTGCCAGCAGTTTACTGGGACAGGGGGCGGTATGGGTAGGTGAGCAGTACTTC	CASSLLGQGAVWVGEQYF
14	TRBV7-6	many	TRBJ2-4	TRBD1	TGTGCCAGCAGCTCACTAGGACAGGGGACCATTCAGTACTTC	CASSSLGQGTIQYF
14	TRBV7-2	many	TRBJ2-7	.	TGTGCCAGCAGCTCAATGACATCCCCCTACGAGCAGTACTTC	CASSSMTSPYEQYF
15	TRBV7-2	many	TRBJ1-4	.	TGTGCCAGCAGCCCGTCAGGGGTTTTGGGTGAAAAACTGTTTTTT	CASSPSGVLGEKLFF
14	TRBV14	.	TRBJ1-5	.	TGTGCCAGCAGCCAAGCACGGGTAGGTCAGCCCCAGCATTTT	CASSQARVGQPQHF
17	TRBV20-1	many	TRBJ2-3	.	TGCAGTGCTAGAGCGGTTTATAGCAACCTTAGCACAGATACGCAGTATTTT	CSARAVYSNLSTDTQYF
15	TRBV6-5	.	TRBJ2-2	.	TGTGCCAGCAGTTATGAGGGGGGAGGCACCGGGGAGCTGTTTTTT	CASSYEGGGTGELFF
12	TRBV29-1	few	TRBJ2-2	.	TGCAGCGTTGAGGGGGGCCCCGGGGAGCTGTTTTTT	CSVEGGPGELFF
16	TRBV20-1	few	TRBJ1-1	TRBD1	TGCAGTGCTCCGGGACAGGGAGGAAGTTATAACACTGAAGCTTTCTTT	CSAPGQGGSYNTEAFF
15	TRBV29-1	.	TRBJ2-1	.	TGCAGCGTTGTAGGAGGGGCCCGTATTATAGATGAGCAGTTCTTC	CSVVGGARIIDEQFF
15	TRBV7-9	few	TRBJ2-7	TRBD2	TGTGCCAGCAGCCCCAGACTAGCGGGGGCCTACGAGCAGTACTTC	CASSPRLAGAYEQYF
16	TRBV2	.	TRBJ2-7	.	TGTGCCAGCAGTGAAGCGTGGGACACCTTGGACTACGAGCAGTACTTC	CASSEAWDTLDYEQYF
9	TRBV6-1	.	TRBJ2-4	.	TGTGCCAGACCGGGACACCAGTACTTC	CARPGHQYF
18	TRBV7-8	.	TRBJ2-1	.	TGTGCCAGCAGCTTAGAGTTGGGCGGGGGCAGCTCCTACAATGAGCAGTTCTTC	CASSLELGGGSSYNEQFF
13	TRBV29-1	.	TRBJ1-1	.	TGCAGCGTTGAAGCCCGGGGGGAGACTGAAGCTTTCTTT	CSVEARGETEAFF
13	TRBV7-9	few	TRBJ2-7	.	TGTGCCAGCAGTACCTGGGCCTCCTACGAGCAGTACTTC	CASSTWASYEQYF
14	TRBV7-2	many	TRBJ2-2	.	TGTGCCAGCAGCTGGGGAGTACTGAACGGGGAGCTGTTTTTT	CASSWGVLNGELFF
10	TRBV20-1	.	TRBJ1-1	.	TGCAGTGCAAGGGGGATTGAAGCTTTCTTT	CSARGIEAFF
14	TRBV28	few	TRBJ1-1	.	TGTGCCAGCAGCGGGCGAGGAGAGGACACTGAAGCTTTCTTT	CASSGRGEDTEAFF
18	TRBV14	few	TRBJ1-3	.	TGTGCCAGCAGCCAAGGGCCCTTGTATTCGGGGTTTGGAAACACCATATATTTT	CASSQGPLYSGFGNTIYF
16	TRBV28	few	TRBJ1-1	.	TGTGCCAGCAGGGCTATTACACAGGGAATGAACACTGAAGCTTTCTTT	CASRAITQGMNTEAFF
12	TRBV19	.	TRBJ1-5	.	TGTGCCAGTAGTATCCCCGGACAGCCCCAGCATTTT	CASSIPGQPQHF
17	TRBV12-3/TRBV12-4	.	TRBJ2-5	.	TGTGCCAGCAGTTTAGTGGAGGAGGGGCAGGGACAAGAGACCCAGTACTTC	CASSLVEEGQGQETQYF
15	TRBV5-6	.	TRBJ2-7	.	TGTGCCAGCAGCTTCTACTCCGGGACCCCCTACGAGCAGTACTTC	CASSFYSGTPYEQYF
14	TRBV7-6	few	TRBJ2-7	.	TGTGCCAGCAGCTTAGCGGGGGCGATCTACGAGCAGTACTTC	CASSLAGAIYEQYF
15	TRBV4-1	.	TRBJ2-1	TRBD2	TGCGCCAGCAGCCAAGGACTAGCGGGGGGTCATGAGCAGTTCTTC	CASSQGLAGGHEQFF
13	TRBV6-1	many	TRBJ1-2	.	TGTGCCAGCAGTTTCGGAGTGAACTATGGCTACACCTTC	CASSFGVNYGYTF
14	TRBV7-9	many	TRBJ1-2	.	TGTGCCAGCAGCAGGTCACCCCTTATCTTTGGCTACACCTTC	CASSRSPLIFGYTF
14	TRBV7-8	few	TRBJ1-1	.	TGTGCCAGCAGCTCAGGCCGGGAGGGAACTGAAGCTTTCTTT	CASSSGREGTEAFF
16	TRBV28	.	TRBJ1-5	TRBD1	TGTGCCAGCAGTTTAGATCGGACAGGCCGTAATCAGCCCCAGCATTTT	CASSLDRTGRNQPQHF
13	TRBV7-2	many	TRBJ1-2	.	TGTGCCAGCAGCCCACCAGGGAACTATGGCTACACCTTC	CASSPPGNYGYTF
17	TRBV7-6	many	TRBJ2-7	TRBD2	TGTGCCAGCTCAGAGGGGACTAGCGGGGGAACCCCAGGGGAGCAGTACTTC	CASSEGTSGGTPGEQYF
11	TRBV25-1	few	TRBJ2-5	.	TGTGCCAGCAGTGGGGCAGAGACCCAGTACTTC	CASSGAETQYF
15	TRBV7-2	many	TRBJ2-1	.	TGTGCCAGCAGTCGAGGGGTCGTCCCCTACAATGAGCAGTTCTTC	CASSRGVVPYNEQFF
20	TRBV28	many	TRBJ2-7	TRBD2	TGTGCCAGCAGTTTAAGGGCGGCGGGAGGGTTAGGTATAATTGGCTACGAGCAGTACTTC	CASSLRAAGGLGIIGYEQYF
15	TRBV7-8	many	TRBJ2-7	TRBD2	TGTGCCAGCAGCCCGAACGACGGGGGGAGAAACGAGCAGTACTTC	CASSPNDGGRNEQYF
15	TRBV4-1	.	TRBJ1-2	TRBD1	TGCGCCAGCAGGTTACAGGGGGCGGTTAACTATGGCTACACCTTC	CASRLQGAVNYGYTF
13	TRBV12-3/TRBV12-4	few	TRBJ1-1	.	TGTGCCAGCAGTTTAATGGTTAACACTGAAGCTTTCTTT	CASSLMVNTEAFF
14	TRBV7-9	few	TRBJ1-3	.	TGTGCCAGCAGCTTCGACAGGTCCGGAAACACCATATATTTT	CASSFDRSGNTIYF
16	TRBV12-3/TRBV12-4	.	TRBJ2-5	.	TGTGCCAGCAGTCGCCGGTCCACAGGGCGACAAGAGACCCAGTACTTC	CASSRRSTGRQETQYF
18	TRBV5-6	once	TRBJ2-1	TRBD2	TGTGCCAGCAGCAAAGCGGGGGGGCATCTCTGGTCCTACAATGAGCAGTTCTTC	CASSKAGGHLWSYNEQFF
14	TRBV2	.	TRBJ1-6	.	TGTGCCAGCAGTGAATGGAGGGGAAATTCACCCCTCCACTTT	CASSEWRGNSPLHF
14	TRBV5-6	.	TRBJ2-1	.	TGTGCCAGCAGCTTCGGGTTGGCAGGCAATGAGCAGTTCTTC	CASSFGLAGNEQFF
16	TRBV4-2	.	TRBJ1-1	.	TGTGCCAGCAGCCAAGTCAGGGTGGATCGTGATACTGAAGCTTTCTTT	CASSQVRVDRDTEAFF
16	TRBV4-1	.	TRBJ2-1	TRBD2	TGCGCCAGCAGCCAAGAAGGAGCGGGATTTTACAATGAGCAGTTCTTC	CASSQEGAGFYNEQFF
14	TRBV12-3/TRBV12-4	many	TRBJ2-4	.	TGTGCCAGCAGTCCGGGACGTTTCCAGGACATTCAGTACTTC	CASSPGRFQDIQYF
13	TRBV7-9	many	TRBJ2-7	TRBD1	TGTGCCAGCAGCCCAGGGACAGGGGATGAGCAGTACTTC	CASSPGTGDEQYF
16	TRBV29-1	many	TRBJ2-7	TRBD2	TGCAGCGTTACTCCCCAACTAGCGGGGGAACTTCGGGAGCAGTACTTC	CSVTPQLAGELREQYF
10	TRBV28	.	TRBJ1-1	.	TGTGCCAGCAGTTTCCGTGAAGCTTTCTTT	CASSFREAFF